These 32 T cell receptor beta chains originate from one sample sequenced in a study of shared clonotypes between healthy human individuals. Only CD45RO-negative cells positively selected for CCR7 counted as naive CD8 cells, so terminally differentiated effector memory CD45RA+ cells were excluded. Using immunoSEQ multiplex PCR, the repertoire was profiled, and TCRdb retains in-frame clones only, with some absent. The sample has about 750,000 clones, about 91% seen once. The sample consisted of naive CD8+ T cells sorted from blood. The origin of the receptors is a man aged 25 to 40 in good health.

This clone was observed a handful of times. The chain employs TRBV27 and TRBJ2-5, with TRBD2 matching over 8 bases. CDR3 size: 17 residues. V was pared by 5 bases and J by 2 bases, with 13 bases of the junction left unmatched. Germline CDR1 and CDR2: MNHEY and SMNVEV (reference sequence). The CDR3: CASSPITGTSDQETQYF. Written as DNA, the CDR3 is TGTGCCAGCAGTCCCATTACAGGGACTAGTGATCAAGAGACCCAGTACTTC.

The CDR3 protein is CASSAPGQQEGNTIYF. The CDR3 region has the DNA TGCGCCAGCAGCGCTCCGGGACAGCAGGAAGGAAACACCATATATTTT. The chain recombines TRBV4-1 with TRBJ1-3, with 7 bases fitting TRBD1. Looked up from germline, CDR1 is MGHRA and CDR2 is YSYEKL. The CDR3 sequence is 16 residues long. V trimming: 5 bases; J trimming: 4 bases; junction bases outside the gene matches: 11.

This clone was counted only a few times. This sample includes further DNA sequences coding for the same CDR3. The CDR3 nucleotides are TGTGCCAGCAGTTTAAGCGGGAGAAACATTCAGTACTTC. This gives the protein CASSLSGRNIQYF. The chain uses TRBV27 and TRBJ2-4, with 8 bases matching TRBD2. In germline, CDR1 is MNHEY, CDR2 SMNVEV (reference sequence). Germline trimming cut 2 bases from V and 6 bases from J; bases unmatched to any gene: 0. The CDR3 is 13 amino acids.

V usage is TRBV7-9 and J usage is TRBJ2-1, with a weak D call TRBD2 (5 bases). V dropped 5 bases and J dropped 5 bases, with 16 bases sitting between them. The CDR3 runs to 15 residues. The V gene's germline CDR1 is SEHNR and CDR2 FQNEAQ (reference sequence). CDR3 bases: TGTGCCAGCAGCGACTTGGGGAGATCGGACAATGAGCAGTTCTTC. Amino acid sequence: CASSDLGRSDNEQFF.

The CDR3 DNA reads TGCGCCAGCAGCCAAGATACAGGGTCAATCAACATTCAGTACTTC. It specifies CASSQDTGSINIQYF. The chain joins TRBV4-1 to TRBJ2-4, with D perhaps matching TRBD1 (6 bases). Trimming stripped 0 bases from V and 7 bases from J, with 13 bases between. Germline CDR1 and CDR2: MGHRA and YSYEKL. This CDR3 contains 15 residues.

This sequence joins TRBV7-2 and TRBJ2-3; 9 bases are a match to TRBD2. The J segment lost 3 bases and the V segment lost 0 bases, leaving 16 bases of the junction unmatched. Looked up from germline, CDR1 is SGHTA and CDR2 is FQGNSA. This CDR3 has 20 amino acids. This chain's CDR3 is CASSLAPDGGRALGTDTQYF. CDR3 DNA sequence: TGTGCCAGCAGCTTAGCTCCGGATGGCGGGAGGGCCCTCGGGACAGATACGCAGTATTTT.

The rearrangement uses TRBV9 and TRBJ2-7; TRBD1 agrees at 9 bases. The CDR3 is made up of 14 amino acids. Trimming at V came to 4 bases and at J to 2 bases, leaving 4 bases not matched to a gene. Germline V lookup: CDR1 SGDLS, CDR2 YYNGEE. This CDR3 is CASSSGQGPYEQYF. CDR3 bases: TGTGCCAGCAGCTCGGGACAGGGACCCTACGAGCAGTACTTC.

CDR3 region: CASSFSGADTQYF. In DNA form, the CDR3 reads TGTGCCAGCAGTTTCTCAGGGGCGGATACGCAGTATTTT. This chain links TRBV27 with TRBJ2-3; D may be TRBD1 (6 bases). CDR1 is MNHEY, CDR2 SMNVEV, per germline (reference sequence). V dropped 3 bases and J dropped 6 bases, with 10 bases sitting between them. CDR3 length: 13 residues.

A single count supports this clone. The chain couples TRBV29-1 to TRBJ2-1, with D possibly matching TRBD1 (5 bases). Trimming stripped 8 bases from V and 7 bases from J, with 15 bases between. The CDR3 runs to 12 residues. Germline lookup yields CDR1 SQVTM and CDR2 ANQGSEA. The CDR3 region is CSSIGAANEQFF. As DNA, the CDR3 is TGCAGCTCCATAGGGGCAGCAAATGAGCAGTTCTTC.

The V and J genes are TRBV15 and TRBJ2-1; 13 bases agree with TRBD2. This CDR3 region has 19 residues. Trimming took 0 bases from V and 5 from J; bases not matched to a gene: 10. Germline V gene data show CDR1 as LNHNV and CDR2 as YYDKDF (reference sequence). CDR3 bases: TGTGCCACCAGCAGAGACAGGGGGGGACTAGCGGGAATGGACAATGAGCAGTTCTTC. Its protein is CATSRDRGGLAGMDNEQFF.

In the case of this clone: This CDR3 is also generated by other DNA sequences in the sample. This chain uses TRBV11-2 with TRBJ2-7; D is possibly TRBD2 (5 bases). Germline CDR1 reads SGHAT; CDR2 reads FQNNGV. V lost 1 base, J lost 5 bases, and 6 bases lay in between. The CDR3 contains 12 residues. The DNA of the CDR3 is TGTGCCAGCAGCTTAGGAGGGAACGAGCAGTACTTC. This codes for CASSLGGNEQYF.

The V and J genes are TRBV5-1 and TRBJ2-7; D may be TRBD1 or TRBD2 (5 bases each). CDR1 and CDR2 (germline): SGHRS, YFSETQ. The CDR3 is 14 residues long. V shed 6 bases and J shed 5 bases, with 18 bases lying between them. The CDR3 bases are TGCGCCAGCACTTGGTTGGGGGAATCGGACGAGCAGTACTTC. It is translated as CASTWLGESDEQYF.

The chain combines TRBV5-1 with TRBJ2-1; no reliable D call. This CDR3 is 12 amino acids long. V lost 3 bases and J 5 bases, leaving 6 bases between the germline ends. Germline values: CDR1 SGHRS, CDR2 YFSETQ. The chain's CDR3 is CASSSDHNEQFF. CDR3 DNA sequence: TGCGCCAGCAGCTCGGACCACAATGAGCAGTTCTTC.

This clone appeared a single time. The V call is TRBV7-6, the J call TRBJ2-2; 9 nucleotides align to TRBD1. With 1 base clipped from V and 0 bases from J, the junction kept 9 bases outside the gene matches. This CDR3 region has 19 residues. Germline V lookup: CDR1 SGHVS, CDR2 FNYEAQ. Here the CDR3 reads CASSLGYRRTGANTGELFF. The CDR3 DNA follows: TGTGCCAGCAGCTTAGGGTACCGGAGGACAGGGGCGAACACCGGGGAGCTGTTTTTT.

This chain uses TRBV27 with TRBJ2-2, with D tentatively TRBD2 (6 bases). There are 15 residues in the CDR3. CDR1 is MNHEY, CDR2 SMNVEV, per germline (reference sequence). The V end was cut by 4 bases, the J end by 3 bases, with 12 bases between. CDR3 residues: CASSSWRVDTGELFF. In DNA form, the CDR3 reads TGTGCCAGCAGTTCTTGGAGGGTCGACACCGGGGAGCTGTTTTTT.

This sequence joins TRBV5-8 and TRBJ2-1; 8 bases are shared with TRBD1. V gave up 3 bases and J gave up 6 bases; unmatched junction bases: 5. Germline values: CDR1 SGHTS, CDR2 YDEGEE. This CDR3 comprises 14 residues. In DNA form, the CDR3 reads TGTGCCAGCAGCTCTGGACAGGGAGTCAATGAGCAGTTCTTC. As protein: CASSSGQGVNEQFF.

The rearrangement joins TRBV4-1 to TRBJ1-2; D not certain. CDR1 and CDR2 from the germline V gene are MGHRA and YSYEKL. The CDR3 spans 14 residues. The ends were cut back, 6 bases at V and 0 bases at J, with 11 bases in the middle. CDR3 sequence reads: CASSPIGTNYGYTF. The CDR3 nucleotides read TGCGCCAGCAGTCCTATTGGGACTAACTATGGCTACACCTTC.

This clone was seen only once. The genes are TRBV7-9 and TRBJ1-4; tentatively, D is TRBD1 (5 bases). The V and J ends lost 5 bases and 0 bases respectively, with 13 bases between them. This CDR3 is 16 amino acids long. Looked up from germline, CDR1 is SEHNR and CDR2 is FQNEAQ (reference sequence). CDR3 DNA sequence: TGTGCCAGCAGCACCAGGGACGCCGCAACTAATGAAAAACTGTTTTTT. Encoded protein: CASSTRDAATNEKLFF.

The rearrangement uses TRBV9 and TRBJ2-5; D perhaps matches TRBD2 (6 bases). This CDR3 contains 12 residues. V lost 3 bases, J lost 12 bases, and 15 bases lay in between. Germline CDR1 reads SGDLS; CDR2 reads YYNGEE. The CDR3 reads CASSGQDGGEYF. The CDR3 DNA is TGTGCCAGCAGCGGCCAGGACGGCGGGGAGTACTTC.

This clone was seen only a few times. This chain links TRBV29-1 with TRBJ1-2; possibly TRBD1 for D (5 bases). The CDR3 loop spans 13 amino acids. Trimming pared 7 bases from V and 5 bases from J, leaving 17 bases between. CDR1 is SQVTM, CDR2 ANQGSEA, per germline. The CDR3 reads CSATGTGGYGYTF. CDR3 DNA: TGCAGCGCCACGGGGACCGGTGGATATGGCTACACCTTC.

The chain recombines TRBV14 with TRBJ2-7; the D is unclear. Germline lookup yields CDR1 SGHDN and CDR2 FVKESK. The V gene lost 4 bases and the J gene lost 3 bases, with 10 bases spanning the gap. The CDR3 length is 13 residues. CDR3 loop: CASSLMVLYEQYF. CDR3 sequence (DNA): TGTGCCAGCAGCCTTATGGTTCTCTACGAGCAGTACTTC.

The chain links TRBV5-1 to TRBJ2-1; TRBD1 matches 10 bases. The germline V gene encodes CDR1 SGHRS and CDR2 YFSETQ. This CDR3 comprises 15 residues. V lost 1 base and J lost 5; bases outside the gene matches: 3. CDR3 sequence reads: CASSLRQGANNEQFF. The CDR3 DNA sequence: TGCGCCAGCAGCTTGAGACAGGGGGCCAACAATGAGCAGTTCTTC.

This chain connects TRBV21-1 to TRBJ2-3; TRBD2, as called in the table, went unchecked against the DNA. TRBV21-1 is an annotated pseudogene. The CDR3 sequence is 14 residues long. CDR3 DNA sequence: TGTGCCAGCCGACTAGCGGGAGTGAGAGATACGCAGTATTTT. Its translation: CASRLAGVRDTQYF.

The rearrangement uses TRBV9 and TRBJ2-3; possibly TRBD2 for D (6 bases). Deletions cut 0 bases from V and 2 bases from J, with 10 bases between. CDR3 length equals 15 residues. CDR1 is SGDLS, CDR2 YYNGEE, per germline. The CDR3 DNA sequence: TGTGCCAGCAGCGTAGATCGGGGGTCCACAGATACGCAGTATTTT. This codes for CASSVDRGSTDTQYF.

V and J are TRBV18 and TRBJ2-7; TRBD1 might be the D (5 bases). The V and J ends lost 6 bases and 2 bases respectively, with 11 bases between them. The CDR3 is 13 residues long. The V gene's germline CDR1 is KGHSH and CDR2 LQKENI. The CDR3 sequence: CASSPDTTYEQYF. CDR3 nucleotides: TGTGCCAGCTCCCCGGACACTACCTACGAGCAGTACTTC. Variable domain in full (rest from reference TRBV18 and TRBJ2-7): NAGVMQNPRHLVRRRGQEARLRCSPMKGHSHVYWYRQLPEEGLKFMVYLQKENIIDESGMPKERFSAEFPKEGPSILRIQQVVRGDSAAYFCASSPDTTYEQYFGPGTRLTVT.

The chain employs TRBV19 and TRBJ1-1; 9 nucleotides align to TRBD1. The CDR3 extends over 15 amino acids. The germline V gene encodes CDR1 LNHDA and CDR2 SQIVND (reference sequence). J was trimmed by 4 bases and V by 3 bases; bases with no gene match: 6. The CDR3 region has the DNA TGTGCCAGTAGTATCGGGACAGGGTTAAGCACTGAAGCTTTCTTT. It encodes CASSIGTGLSTEAFF.

CDR3 residues: CASSEGVAGHFTGANVLTF. CDR3 bases: TGTGCCAGCAGTGAAGGAGTAGCGGGACACTTCACTGGGGCCAACGTCCTGACTTTC. This rearrangement joins TRBV2 to TRBJ2-6; the match to TRBD2 covers 8 bases. Germline V gives CDR1 SNHLY, CDR2 FYNNEI. CDR3 length: 19 amino acids. V shed 1 base, J shed 2 bases, and the junction held 10 bases outside the gene matches. The full variable domain, its missing parts supplied by reference TRBV2 and TRBJ2-6, is EPEVTQTPSHQVTQMGQEVILRCVPISNHLYFYWYRQILGQKVEFLVSFYNNEISEKSEIFDDQFSVERPDGSNFTLKIRSTKLEDSAMYFCASSEGVAGHFTGANVLTFGAGSRLTVL.

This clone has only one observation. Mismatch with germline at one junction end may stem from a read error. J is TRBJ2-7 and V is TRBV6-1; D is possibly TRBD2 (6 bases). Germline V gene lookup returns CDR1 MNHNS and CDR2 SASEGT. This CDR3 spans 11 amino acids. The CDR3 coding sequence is TGTGCCAGCAGCATGGGACTTGGGCTGGACTTC. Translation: CASSMGLGLDF.

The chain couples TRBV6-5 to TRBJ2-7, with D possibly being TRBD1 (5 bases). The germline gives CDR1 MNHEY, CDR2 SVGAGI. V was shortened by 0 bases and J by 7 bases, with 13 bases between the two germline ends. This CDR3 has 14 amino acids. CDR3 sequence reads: CASSYSTQVWEQYF. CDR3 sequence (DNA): TGTGCCAGCAGTTACTCGACACAGGTCTGGGAGCAGTACTTC.

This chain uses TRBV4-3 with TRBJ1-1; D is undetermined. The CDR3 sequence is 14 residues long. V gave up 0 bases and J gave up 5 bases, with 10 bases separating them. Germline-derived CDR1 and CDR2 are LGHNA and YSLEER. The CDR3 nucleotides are TGCGCCAGCAGCCAAGAATTGGGGTGGACTGAAGCTTTCTTT. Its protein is CASSQELGWTEAFF.

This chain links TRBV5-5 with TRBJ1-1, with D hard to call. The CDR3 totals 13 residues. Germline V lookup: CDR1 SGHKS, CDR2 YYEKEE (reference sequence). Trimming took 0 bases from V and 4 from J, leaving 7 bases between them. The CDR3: CASSLGTSTEAFF. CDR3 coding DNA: TGTGCCAGCAGCTTGGGGACGAGCACTGAAGCTTTCTTT.

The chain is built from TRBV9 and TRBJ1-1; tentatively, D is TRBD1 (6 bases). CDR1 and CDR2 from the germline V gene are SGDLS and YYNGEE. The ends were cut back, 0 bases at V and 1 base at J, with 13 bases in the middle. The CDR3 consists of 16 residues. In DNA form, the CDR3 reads TGTGCCAGCAGCGTAGTCGGGCGGGGGGCGAACACTGAAGCTTTCTTT. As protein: CASSVVGRGANTEAFF.